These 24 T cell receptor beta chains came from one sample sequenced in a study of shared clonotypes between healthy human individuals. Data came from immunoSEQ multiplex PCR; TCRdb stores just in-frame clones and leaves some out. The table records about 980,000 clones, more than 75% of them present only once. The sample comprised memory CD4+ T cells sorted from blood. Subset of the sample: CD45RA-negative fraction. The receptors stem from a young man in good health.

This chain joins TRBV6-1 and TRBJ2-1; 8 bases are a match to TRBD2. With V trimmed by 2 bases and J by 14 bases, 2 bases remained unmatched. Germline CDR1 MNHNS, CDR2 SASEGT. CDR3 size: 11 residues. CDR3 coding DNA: TGTGCCAGCAGTGAACGGGGGGGCGAGTTCTTC. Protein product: CASSERGGEFF.

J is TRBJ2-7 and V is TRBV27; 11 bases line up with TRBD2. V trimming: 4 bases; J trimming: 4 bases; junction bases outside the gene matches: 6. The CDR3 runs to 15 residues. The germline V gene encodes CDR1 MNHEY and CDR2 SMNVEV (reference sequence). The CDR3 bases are TGTGCCAGCAGTTCGGCGGGACTAGCGGAATACGAGCAGTACTTC. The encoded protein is CASSSAGLAEYEQYF.

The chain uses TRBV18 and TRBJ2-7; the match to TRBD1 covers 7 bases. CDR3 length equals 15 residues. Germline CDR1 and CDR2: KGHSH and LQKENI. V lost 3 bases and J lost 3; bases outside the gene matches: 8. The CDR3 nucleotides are TGTGCCAGCTCACCCGTTTCCGACAGGGTCTACGAGCAGTACTTC. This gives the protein CASSPVSDRVYEQYF. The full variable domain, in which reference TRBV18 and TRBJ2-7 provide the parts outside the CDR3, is NAGVMQNPRHLVRRRGQEARLRCSPMKGHSHVYWYRQLPEEGLKFMVYLQKENIIDESGMPKERFSAEFPKEGPSILRIQQVVRGDSAAYFCASSPVSDRVYEQYFGPGTRLTVT.

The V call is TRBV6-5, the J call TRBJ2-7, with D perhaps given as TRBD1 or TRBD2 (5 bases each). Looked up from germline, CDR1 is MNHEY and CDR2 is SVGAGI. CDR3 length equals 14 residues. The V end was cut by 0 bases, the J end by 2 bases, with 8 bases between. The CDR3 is CASSYSRGTYEQYF. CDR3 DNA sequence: TGTGCCAGCAGTTACTCGAGGGGAACCTACGAGCAGTACTTC.

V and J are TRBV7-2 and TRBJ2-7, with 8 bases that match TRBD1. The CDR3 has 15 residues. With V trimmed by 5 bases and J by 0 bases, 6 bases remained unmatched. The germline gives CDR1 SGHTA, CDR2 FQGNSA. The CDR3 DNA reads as TGTGCCAGCAGCCTAACAGGGGGGAGCTCCTACGAGCAGTACTTC. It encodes CASSLTGGSSYEQYF. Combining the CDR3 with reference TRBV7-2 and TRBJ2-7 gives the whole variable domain GAGVSQSPSNKVTEKGKDVELRCDPISGHTALYWYRQSLGQGLEFLIYFQGNSAPDKSGLPSDRFSAERTGGSVSTLTIQRTQQEDSAVYLCASSLTGGSSYEQYFGPGTRLTVT.

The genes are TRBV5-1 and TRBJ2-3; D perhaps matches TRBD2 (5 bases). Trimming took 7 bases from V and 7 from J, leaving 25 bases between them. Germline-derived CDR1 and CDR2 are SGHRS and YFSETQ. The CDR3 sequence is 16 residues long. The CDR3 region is CASYSSPGKSGNTQYF. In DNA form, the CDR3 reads TGCGCCAGCTACTCCAGCCCAGGCAAAAGCGGAAATACGCAGTATTTT.

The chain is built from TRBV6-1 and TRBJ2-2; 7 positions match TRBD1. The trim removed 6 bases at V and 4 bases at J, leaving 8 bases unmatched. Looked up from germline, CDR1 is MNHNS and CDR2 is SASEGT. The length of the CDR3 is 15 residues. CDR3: CASSLSDRSTGELFF. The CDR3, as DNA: TGTGCCAGCAGCCTTTCGGACAGGTCCACCGGGGAGCTGTTTTTT.

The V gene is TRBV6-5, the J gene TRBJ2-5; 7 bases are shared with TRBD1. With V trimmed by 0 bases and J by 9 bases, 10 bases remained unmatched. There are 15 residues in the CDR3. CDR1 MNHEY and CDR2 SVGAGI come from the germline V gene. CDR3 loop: CASSYSRQGPGSQYF. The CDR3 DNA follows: TGTGCCAGCAGTTACTCCAGACAGGGCCCCGGATCCCAGTACTTC.

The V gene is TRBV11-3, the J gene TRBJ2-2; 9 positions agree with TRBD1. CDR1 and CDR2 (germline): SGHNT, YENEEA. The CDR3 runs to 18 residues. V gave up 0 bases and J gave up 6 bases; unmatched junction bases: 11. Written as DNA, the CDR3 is TGTGCCAGCAGCTTAGATAATTCCGGGACAGGGTTGGCCGGGGAGCTGTTTTTT. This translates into CASSLDNSGTGLAGELFF.

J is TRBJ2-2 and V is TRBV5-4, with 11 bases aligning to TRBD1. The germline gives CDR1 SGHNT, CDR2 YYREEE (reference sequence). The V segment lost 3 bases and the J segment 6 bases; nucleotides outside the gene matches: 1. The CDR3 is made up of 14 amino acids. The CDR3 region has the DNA TGTGCCAGCAGCTCGGGACAGGGGGCCGGGGAGCTGTTTTTT. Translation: CASSSGQGAGELFF.

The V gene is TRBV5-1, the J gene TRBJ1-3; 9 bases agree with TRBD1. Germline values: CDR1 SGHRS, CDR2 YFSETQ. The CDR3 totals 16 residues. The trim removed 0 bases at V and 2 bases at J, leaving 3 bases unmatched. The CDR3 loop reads CASSLAGQGPGNTIYF. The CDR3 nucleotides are TGCGCCAGCAGCTTGGCGGGACAGGGACCTGGAAACACCATATATTTT.

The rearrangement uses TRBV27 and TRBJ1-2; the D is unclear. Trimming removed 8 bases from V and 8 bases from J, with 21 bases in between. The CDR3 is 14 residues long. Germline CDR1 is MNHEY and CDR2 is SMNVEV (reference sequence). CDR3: CASVREGGMGGYTF. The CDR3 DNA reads TGTGCCAGCGTCCGGGAGGGAGGGATGGGGGGCTACACCTTC.

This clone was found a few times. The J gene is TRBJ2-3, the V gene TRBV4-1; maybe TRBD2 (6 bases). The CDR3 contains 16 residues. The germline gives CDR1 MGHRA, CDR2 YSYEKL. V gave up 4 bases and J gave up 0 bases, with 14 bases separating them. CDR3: CASSPTAGRSTDTQYF. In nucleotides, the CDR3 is TGCGCCAGCAGCCCCACCGCGGGGAGAAGCACAGATACGCAGTATTTT.

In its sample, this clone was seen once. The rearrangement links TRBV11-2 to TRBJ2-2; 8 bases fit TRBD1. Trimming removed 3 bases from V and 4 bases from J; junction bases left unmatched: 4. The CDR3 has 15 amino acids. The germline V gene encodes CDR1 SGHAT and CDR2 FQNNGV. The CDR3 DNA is TGTGCCAGCAGCTTCGACAGGGGCGGCACCGGGGAGCTGTTTTTT. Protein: CASSFDRGGTGELFF. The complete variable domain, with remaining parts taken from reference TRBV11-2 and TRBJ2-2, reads EAGVAQSPRYKIIEKRQSVAFWCNPISGHATLYWYQQILGQGPKLLIQFQNNGVVDDSQLPKDRFSAERLKGVDSTLKIQPAKLEDSAVYLCASSFDRGGTGELFFGEGSRLTVL.

The CDR3 DNA is TGTGCCAGCAGCGCCCCATGGGGGGGAGCTAACTATGGCTACACCTTC. This sequence encodes CASSAPWGGANYGYTF. The chain employs TRBV9 and TRBJ1-2, with a tentative D call TRBD1 (5 bases). V shed 3 bases and J shed 0 bases, with 15 bases lying between them. In germline, CDR1 is SGDLS, CDR2 YYNGEE. This CDR3 has 16 residues.

CDR3 loop: CACSSKGEAFF. The CDR3 DNA is TGTGCCTGTTCGAGCAAGGGAGAAGCTTTCTTT. The V and J genes are TRBV30 and TRBJ1-1; D remains unclear. The CDR3 is made up of 11 amino acids. The germline CDR1 and CDR2 sequences are GTSNPN and SVGIG (reference sequence). With 6 bases removed from V and 8 bases from J, the gap between germline ends came to 13 bases.

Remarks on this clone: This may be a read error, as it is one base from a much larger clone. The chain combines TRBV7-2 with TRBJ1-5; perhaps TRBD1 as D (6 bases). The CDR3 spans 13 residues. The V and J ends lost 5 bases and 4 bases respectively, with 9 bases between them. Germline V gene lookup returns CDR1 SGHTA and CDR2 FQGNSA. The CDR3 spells CASSVDRNQPQHF. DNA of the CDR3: TGTGCCAGCAGCGTAGACAGGAATCAGCCCCAGCATTTT. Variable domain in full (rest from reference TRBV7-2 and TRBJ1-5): GAGVSQSPSNKVTEKGKDVELRCDPISGHTALYWYRQSLGQGLEFLIYFQGNSAPDKSGLPSDRFSAERTGGSVSTLTIQRTQQEDSAVYLCASSVDRNQPQHFGDGTRLSIL.

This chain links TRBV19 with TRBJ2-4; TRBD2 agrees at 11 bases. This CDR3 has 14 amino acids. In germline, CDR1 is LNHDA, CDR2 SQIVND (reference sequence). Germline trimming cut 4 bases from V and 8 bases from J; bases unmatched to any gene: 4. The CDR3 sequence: CASSKTSGVDIQYF. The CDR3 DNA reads TGTGCCAGTAGTAAGACTAGCGGGGTAGACATTCAGTACTTC.

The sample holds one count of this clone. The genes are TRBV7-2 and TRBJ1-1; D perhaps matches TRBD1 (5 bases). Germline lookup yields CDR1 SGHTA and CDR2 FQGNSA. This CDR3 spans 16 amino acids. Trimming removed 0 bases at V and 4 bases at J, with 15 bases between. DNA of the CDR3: TGTGCCAGCAGCTTAGCGCCGAGGGACTTGGGCACTGAAGCTTTCTTT. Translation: CASSLAPRDLGTEAFF.

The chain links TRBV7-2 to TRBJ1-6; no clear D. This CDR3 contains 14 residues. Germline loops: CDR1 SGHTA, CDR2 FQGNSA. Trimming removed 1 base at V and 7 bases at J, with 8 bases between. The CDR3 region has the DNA TGTGCCAGCAGCTTAGGTCTTACCAATTCACCCCTCCACTTT. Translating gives CASSLGLTNSPLHF.

CDR3 coding DNA: TGTGCCAGTAGGAAACAGGTTCTGGGAGGCACCGGGGAGCTGTTTTTT. This sequence encodes CASRKQVLGGTGELFF. This chain joins TRBV19 and TRBJ2-2; TRBD2 is a possible D gene (6 bases). CDR3 length: 16 residues. The germline V gene encodes CDR1 LNHDA and CDR2 SQIVND (reference sequence). Trimming pared 6 bases from V and 4 bases from J, leaving 18 bases between. The full variable domain, completed using reference TRBV19 and TRBJ2-2, is DGGITQSPKYLFRKEGQNVTLSCEQNLNHDAMYWYRQDPGQGLRLIYYSQIVNDFQKGDIAEGYSVSREKKESFPLTVTSAQKNPTAFYLCASRKQVLGGTGELFFGEGSRLTVL.

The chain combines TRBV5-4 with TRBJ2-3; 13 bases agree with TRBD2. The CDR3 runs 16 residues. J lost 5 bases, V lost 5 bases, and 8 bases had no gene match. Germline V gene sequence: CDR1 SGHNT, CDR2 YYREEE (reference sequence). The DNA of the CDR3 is TGTGCCAGCAGATTCGGACTAGCGGGAGTTGTAGATACGCAGTATTTT. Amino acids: CASRFGLAGVVDTQYF.

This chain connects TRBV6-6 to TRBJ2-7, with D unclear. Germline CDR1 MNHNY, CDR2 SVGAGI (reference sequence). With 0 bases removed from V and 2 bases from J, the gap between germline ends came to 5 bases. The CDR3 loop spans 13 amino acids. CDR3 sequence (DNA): TGTGCCAGCAGTTACTCGCACCCCTACGAGCAGTACTTC. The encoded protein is CASSYSHPYEQYF.

In DNA form, the CDR3 reads TGTGCCAGCAGTGAAGCGGGGACTAGCGGAGAGACCCAGTACTTC. This codes for CASSEAGTSGETQYF. This chain uses TRBV6-1 with TRBJ2-5; 11 nucleotides line up with TRBD2. This CDR3 contains 15 residues. The germline V gene has CDR1 MNHNS and CDR2 SASEGT. The V gene end was trimmed by 0 bases and the J gene end by 4 bases; junction bases not matched to a gene: 1.